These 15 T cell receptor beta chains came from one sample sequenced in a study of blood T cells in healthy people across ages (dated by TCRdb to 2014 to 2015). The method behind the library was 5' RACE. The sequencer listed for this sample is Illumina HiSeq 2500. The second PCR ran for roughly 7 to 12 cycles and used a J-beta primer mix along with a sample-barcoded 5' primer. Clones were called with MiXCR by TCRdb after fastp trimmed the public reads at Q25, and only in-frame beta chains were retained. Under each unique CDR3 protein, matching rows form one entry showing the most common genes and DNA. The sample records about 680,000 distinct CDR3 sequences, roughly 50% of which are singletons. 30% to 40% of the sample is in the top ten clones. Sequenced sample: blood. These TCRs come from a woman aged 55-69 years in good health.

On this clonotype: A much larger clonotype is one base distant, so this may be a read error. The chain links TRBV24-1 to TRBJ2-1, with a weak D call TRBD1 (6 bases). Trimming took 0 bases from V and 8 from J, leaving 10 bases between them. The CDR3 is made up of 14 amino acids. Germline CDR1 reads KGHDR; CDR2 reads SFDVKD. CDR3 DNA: TGTGCCACCAGTGATTTGGGACAGTACGATGAGCAGTTCTTC. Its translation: CATSDLGQYDEQFF.

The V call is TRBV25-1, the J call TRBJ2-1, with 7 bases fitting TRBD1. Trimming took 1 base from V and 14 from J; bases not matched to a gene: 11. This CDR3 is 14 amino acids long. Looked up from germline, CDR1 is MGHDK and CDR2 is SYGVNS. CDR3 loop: CASSESGGRGQEFF. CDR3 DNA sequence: TGTGCCAGCAGTGAATCTGGTGGTAGGGGGCAGGAGTTCTTC.

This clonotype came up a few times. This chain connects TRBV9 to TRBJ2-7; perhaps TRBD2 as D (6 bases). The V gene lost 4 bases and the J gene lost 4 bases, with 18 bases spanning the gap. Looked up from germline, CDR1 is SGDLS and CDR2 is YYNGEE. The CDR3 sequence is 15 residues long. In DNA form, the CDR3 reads TGTGCCAGCAGCTCCGGTGGGAGCGGGCAGTACGAGCAGTACTTC. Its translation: CASSSGGSGQYEQYF.

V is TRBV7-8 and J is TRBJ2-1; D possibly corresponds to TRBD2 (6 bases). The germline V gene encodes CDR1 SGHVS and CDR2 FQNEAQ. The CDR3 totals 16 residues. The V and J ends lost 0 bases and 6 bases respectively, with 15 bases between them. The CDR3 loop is CASSLAVAEGSNEQFF. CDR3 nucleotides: TGTGCCAGCAGCTTAGCGGTAGCGGAAGGATCCAATGAGCAGTTCTTC.

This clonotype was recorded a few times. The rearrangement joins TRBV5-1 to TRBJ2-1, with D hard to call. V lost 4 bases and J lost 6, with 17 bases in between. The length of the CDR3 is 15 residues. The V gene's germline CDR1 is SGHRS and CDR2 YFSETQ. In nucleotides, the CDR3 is TGCGCCAGCAGCAAAGCTGATAGCCGAGCCAATGAGCAGTTCTTC. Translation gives CASSKADSRANEQFF.

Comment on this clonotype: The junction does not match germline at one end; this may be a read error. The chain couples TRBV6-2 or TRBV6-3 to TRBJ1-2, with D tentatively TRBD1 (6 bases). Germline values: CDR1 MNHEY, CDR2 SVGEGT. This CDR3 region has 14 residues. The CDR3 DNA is TGTGACAGCAGTCGGCTAACAGGGATTAGAAGCTACACCTTT. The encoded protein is CDSSRLTGIRSYTF.

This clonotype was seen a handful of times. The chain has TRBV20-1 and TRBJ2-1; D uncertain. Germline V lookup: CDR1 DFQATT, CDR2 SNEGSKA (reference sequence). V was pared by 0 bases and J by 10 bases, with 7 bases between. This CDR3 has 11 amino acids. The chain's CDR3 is CSARDSKEQFF. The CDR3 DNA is TGCAGTGCTAGAGATTCTAAAGAGCAGTTCTTC.

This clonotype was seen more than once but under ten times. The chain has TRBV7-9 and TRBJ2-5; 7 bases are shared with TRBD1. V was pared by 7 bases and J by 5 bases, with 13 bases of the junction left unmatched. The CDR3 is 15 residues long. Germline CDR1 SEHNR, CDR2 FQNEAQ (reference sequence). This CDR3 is CASTTMGQGVETQYF. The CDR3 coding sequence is TGTGCCAGCACCACAATGGGGCAGGGGGTCGAGACCCAGTACTTC. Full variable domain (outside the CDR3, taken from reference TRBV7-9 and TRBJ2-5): DTGVSQNPRHKITKRGQNVTFRCDPISEHNRLYWYRQTLGQGPEFLTYFQNEAQLEKSRLLSDRFSAERPKGSFSTLEIQRTEQGDSAMYLCASTTMGQGVETQYFGPGTRLLVL.

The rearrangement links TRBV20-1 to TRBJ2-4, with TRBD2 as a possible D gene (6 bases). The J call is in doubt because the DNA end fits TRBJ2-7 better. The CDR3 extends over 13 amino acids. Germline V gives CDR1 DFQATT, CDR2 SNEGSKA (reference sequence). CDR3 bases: TGCAGTGCTAGTCGGGACTTGAGGGACGAGCAGTACTTC. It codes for CSASRDLRDEQYF.

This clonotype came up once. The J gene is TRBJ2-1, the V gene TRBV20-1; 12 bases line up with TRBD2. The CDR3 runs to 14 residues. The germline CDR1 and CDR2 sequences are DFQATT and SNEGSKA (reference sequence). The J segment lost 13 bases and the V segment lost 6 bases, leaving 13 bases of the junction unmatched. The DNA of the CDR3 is TGCAGTGCCGAGACTAGCGGGAGTAAGGGGACCCAGTTCTTC. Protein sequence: CSAETSGSKGTQFF.

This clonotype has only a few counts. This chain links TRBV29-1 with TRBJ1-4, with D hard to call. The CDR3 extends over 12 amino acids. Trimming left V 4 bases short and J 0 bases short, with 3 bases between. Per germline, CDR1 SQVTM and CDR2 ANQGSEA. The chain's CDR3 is CSVVATNEKLFF. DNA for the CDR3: TGCAGCGTTGTTGCAACTAATGAAAAACTGTTTTTT. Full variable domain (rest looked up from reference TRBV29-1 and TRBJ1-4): SAVISQKPSRDICQRGTSLTIQCQVDSQVTMMFWYRQQPGQSLTLIATANQGSEATYESGFVIDKFPISRPNLTFSTLTVSNMSPEDSSIYLCSVVATNEKLFFGSGTQLSVL.

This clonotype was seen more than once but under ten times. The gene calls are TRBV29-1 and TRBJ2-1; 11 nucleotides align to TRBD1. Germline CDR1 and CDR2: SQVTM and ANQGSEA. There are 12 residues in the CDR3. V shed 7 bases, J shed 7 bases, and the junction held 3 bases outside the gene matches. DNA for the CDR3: TGCAGCGCTGGACAGGGGGCAAATGAGCAGTTCTTC. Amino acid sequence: CSAGQGANEQFF.

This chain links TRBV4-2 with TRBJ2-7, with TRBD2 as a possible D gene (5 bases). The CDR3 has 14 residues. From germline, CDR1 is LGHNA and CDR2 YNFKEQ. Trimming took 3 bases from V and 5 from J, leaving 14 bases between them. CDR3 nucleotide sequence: TGTGCCAGCAGCCAGTCTAGCACTCCCCACGAGCAGTACTTC. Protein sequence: CASSQSSTPHEQYF.

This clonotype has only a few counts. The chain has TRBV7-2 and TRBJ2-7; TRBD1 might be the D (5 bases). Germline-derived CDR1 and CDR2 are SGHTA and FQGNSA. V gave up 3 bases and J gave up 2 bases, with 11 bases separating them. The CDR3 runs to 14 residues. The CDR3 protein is CASSFTQGPYEQYF. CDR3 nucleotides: TGTGCCAGCAGCTTTACCCAGGGTCCCTACGAGCAGTACTTC.

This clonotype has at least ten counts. The DNA of the CDR3 is TGTGCCAGCAGCCGCTTGGGACAGGACTATGGCTACACCTTC. Translated, it gives CASSRLGQDYGYTF. The chain recombines TRBV3-1 with TRBJ1-2, with 8 bases that match TRBD1. Trimming cost V 4 bases and J 3 bases; bases outside gene matches: 4. CDR1 is LGHDT, CDR2 YNNKEL, per germline (reference sequence). CDR3 size: 14 residues.